The 16 T cell receptor beta chains presented below share a single source sample, sequenced in a study of T cell responses to AZD1222 COVID-19 vaccine. The protocol was immunoSEQ multiplex PCR, while the TCRdb copy is restricted to in-frame clones and leaves out a portion. The repertoire holds about 200,000 clones, with roughly 92% as singletons. The input for sequencing was peripheral blood, taken 28 days after the second AZD1222 dose. These receptors came from an adult who received the AZD1222 COVID-19 vaccine.

The chain recombines TRBV7-3 with TRBJ1-2, with D unclear. This CDR3 has 11 residues. Between the trimmed V and J ends, which lost 6 bases and 4 bases, there was a span of 6 bases. Germline V lookup: CDR1 SGHTA, CDR2 FQGTGA. The CDR3 coding sequence is TGTGCCAGCAGACGGACCTATGGCTACACCTTC. Translation: CASRRTYGYTF.

The J gene is TRBJ2-7, the V gene TRBV3-1 (or the pseudogene TRBV3-2); 15 bases match TRBD2. Germline V CDR1 and CDR2: LGHDT, YNNKEL (reference sequence). This CDR3 spans 17 amino acids. The V segment lost 3 bases and the J segment 4 bases; nucleotides outside the gene matches: 7. CDR3 DNA sequence: TGTGCCAGCAGCCATCCTAGGACTAGCGGGGGGGCATACGAGCAGTACTTC. It encodes CASSHPRTSGGAYEQYF.

The chain has TRBV4-2 and TRBJ2-5, with 12 positions matching TRBD2. This CDR3 has 15 amino acids. Unmatched junction bases numbered 6, after V lost 5 bases and J lost 5 bases. Germline V CDR1 and CDR2: LGHNA, YNFKEQ. CDR3 amino acids: CASSLTSGGTETQYF. The CDR3 DNA is TGTGCCAGCAGCTTGACTAGCGGGGGAACGGAGACCCAGTACTTC.

V usage is TRBV3-1 (or the pseudogene TRBV3-2) and J usage is TRBJ1-2; 7 bases are shared with TRBD1. Germline V gene data show CDR1 as LGHDT and CDR2 as YNNKEL (reference sequence). The CDR3 has 16 amino acids. V shed 0 bases and J 4 bases; nucleotides not matched to a gene: 8. CDR3 nucleotides: TGTGCCAGCAGCCAAGATACCAGGGGGGTCGGCTATGGCTACACCTTC. This encodes CASSQDTRGVGYGYTF.

The chain combines TRBV11-2 with TRBJ2-7, with D maybe TRBD2 (7 bases). CDR3 size: 17 residues. The V gene's germline CDR1 is SGHAT and CDR2 FQNNGV. V lost 5 bases, J lost 6 bases, and 26 bases lay in between. The CDR3 protein is CASSLRGAGPTFFEQYF. The CDR3 DNA reads as TGTGCCAGCAGCCTCCGGGGGGCAGGGCCAACGTTTTTCGAGCAGTACTTC.

The chain is built from TRBV13 and TRBJ2-2; D possibly corresponds to TRBD2 (5 bases). Germline assignment: CDR1 PRHDT and CDR2 FYEKMQ (reference sequence). This CDR3 region has 15 residues. V lost 8 bases to trimming and J lost 2 bases, with 15 bases between them. CDR3 loop: CASLNTRGNTGELFF. The DNA of the CDR3 is TGTGCCAGCCTTAACACCCGGGGTAACACCGGGGAGCTGTTTTTT.

The chain has TRBV29-1 and TRBJ2-7; 8 nucleotides match TRBD1. Trimming cost V 4 bases and J 2 bases; bases outside gene matches: 7. Germline assignment: CDR1 SQVTM and CDR2 ANQGSEA. This CDR3 is 14 amino acids long. In nucleotides, the CDR3 is TGCAGCGTTGGAAGGCAGGGGGCCACCTACGAGCAGTACTTC. It encodes CSVGRQGATYEQYF.

The chain recombines TRBV3-1 (or the pseudogene TRBV3-2) with TRBJ1-1; D not certain. CDR3 size: 13 residues. V lost 5 bases and J 0 bases, leaving 7 bases between the germline ends. Germline CDR1 is LGHDT and CDR2 is YNNKEL (reference sequence). The CDR3 nucleotides are TGTGCCAGCAGCGTTTCTATGAACACTGAAGCTTTCTTT. Its protein product is CASSVSMNTEAFF.

This chain links TRBV4-1 with TRBJ2-1; 11 nucleotides match TRBD2. The CDR3 totals 16 residues. The germline gives CDR1 MGHRA, CDR2 YSYEKL. The V gene end was trimmed by 5 bases and the J gene end by 7 bases; junction bases not matched to a gene: 10. This chain's CDR3 is CASSSPTSGGFNEQFF. As DNA, the CDR3 is TGCGCCAGCAGCTCGCCTACTAGCGGGGGATTTAATGAGCAGTTCTTC.

This clone was observed a single time. The genes are TRBV18 and TRBJ2-3; a weak D match, TRBD1 (6 bases). The germline V and J ends were trimmed by 6 bases and 2 bases, with 12 bases remaining between them. This CDR3 region has 14 residues. Looked up from germline, CDR1 is KGHSH and CDR2 is LQKENI. The chain's CDR3 is CASSPDRNTDTQYF. CDR3 DNA sequence: TGTGCCAGCTCGCCGGACAGAAACACAGATACGCAGTATTTT.

Written as DNA, the CDR3 is TGTGCCAGCAGCCTACGGGGGACACTTCGGAACACTGAAGCTTTCTTT. Residues: CASSLRGTLRNTEAFF. This rearrangement joins TRBV7-2 to TRBJ1-1; a weak D match, TRBD1 (6 bases). V lost 5 bases and J lost 1, with 17 bases in between. From germline, CDR1 is SGHTA and CDR2 FQGNSA. The CDR3 is 16 residues long.

This chain joins TRBV4-2 and TRBJ2-7, with 8 bases lining up with TRBD1. The CDR3 is 15 residues long. CDR1 is LGHNA, CDR2 YNFKEQ, per germline. With 3 bases clipped from V and 3 bases from J, the junction kept 7 bases outside the gene matches. This CDR3 is CASSHGQGKFYEQYF. In DNA, the CDR3 is TGTGCCAGCAGCCACGGACAGGGAAAGTTCTACGAGCAGTACTTC.

The chain links TRBV4-1 to TRBJ1-1; 7 nucleotides match TRBD1. The CDR3 is 15 amino acids. J lost 11 bases, V lost 1 base, and 13 bases had no gene match. From germline, CDR1 is MGHRA and CDR2 YSYEKL. The CDR3 sequence is CASSQAAPGTERAFF. In DNA, the CDR3 is TGCGCCAGCAGCCAAGCCGCTCCCGGGACAGAACGCGCTTTCTTT.

The V call is TRBV7-6, the J call TRBJ1-2; D call uncertain. This CDR3 contains 16 residues. The V end was cut by 4 bases, the J end by 6 bases, with 21 bases between. Germline V gene data show CDR1 as SGHVS and CDR2 as FNYEAQ. For the CDR3, the DNA is TGTGCCAGCAGCTCCGTCCCTCACCCGAGCGGGGATGGCTACACCTTC. It specifies CASSSVPHPSGDGYTF.

The chain joins TRBV6-5 to TRBJ1-1, with D possibly TRBD1 on 5 matching bases. The CDR3 is made up of 13 amino acids. V lost 8 bases, J lost 0 bases, and 10 bases lay in between. The germline V gene encodes CDR1 MNHEY and CDR2 SVGAGI. CDR3 coding DNA: TGTGCCAGCGGGTGGGGCATGAACACTGAAGCTTTCTTT. Amino acid sequence: CASGWGMNTEAFF.

The V and J genes are TRBV7-9 and TRBJ1-1, with 7 bases matching TRBD1. CDR3 length: 15 residues. The germline V gene has CDR1 SEHNR and CDR2 FQNEAQ (reference sequence). V was pared by 5 bases and J by 0 bases, with 6 bases of the junction left unmatched. The CDR3 spells CASSVDRAMNTEAFF. CDR3 coding DNA: TGTGCCAGCAGCGTCGACAGGGCCATGAACACTGAAGCTTTCTTT.